This T cell receptor (beta chain) was found in a study of blood T cells in healthy people across ages. Sample-barcoded 5' priming and a J-beta primer mix drove a second PCR of about 6 to 11 cycles. TCRdb reprocessed the 5' RACE reads with MiXCR, giving one entry per CDR3 protein. The sample lists fewer than 900,000 distinct CDR3 sequences, 35% to 40% occurring once. Trimming cost V 7 bases and J 0 bases, with 10 bases left between them. The germline V gene has CDR1 MNHEY and CDR2 SVGAGI. The CDR3 has 15 residues. The sequenced material came from blood. The gene calls are TRBV6-5 and TRBJ2-6; D is unclear. The receptor's source is a young man in good health. CDR3 coding DNA: TGTGCCAGCACCCGAAGTCTCTCTGGGGCCAACGTCCTGACTTTC. Its translation: CASTRSLSGANVLTF.